This TCR beta chain was found in a study of cytomegalovirus exposure and HLA in healthy donors. Germline V lookup: CDR1 SGHVS, CDR2 FQNEAQ. V was clipped by 1 base and J by 5 bases, with 12 bases between them. This CDR3 has 14 amino acids. With 60 Vbeta and 13 Jbeta primers, the PCR was carried out. The repertoire was sequenced with immunoSEQ multiplex PCR; TCRdb's copy has only in-frame clones and lacks some. The sample shows some 110,000 clones, around 80% of them seen only once. Sequencing was carried out using PBMCs. The genes are TRBV7-8 and TRBJ2-7; D unresolved. The sequence was collected from a woman aged 55-69 years in good health and CMV-seropositive. This CDR3 is CASSLERTVHEQYF. In DNA form, the CDR3 reads TGTGCCAGCAGCTTAGAGCGTACGGTCCACGAGCAGTACTTC.